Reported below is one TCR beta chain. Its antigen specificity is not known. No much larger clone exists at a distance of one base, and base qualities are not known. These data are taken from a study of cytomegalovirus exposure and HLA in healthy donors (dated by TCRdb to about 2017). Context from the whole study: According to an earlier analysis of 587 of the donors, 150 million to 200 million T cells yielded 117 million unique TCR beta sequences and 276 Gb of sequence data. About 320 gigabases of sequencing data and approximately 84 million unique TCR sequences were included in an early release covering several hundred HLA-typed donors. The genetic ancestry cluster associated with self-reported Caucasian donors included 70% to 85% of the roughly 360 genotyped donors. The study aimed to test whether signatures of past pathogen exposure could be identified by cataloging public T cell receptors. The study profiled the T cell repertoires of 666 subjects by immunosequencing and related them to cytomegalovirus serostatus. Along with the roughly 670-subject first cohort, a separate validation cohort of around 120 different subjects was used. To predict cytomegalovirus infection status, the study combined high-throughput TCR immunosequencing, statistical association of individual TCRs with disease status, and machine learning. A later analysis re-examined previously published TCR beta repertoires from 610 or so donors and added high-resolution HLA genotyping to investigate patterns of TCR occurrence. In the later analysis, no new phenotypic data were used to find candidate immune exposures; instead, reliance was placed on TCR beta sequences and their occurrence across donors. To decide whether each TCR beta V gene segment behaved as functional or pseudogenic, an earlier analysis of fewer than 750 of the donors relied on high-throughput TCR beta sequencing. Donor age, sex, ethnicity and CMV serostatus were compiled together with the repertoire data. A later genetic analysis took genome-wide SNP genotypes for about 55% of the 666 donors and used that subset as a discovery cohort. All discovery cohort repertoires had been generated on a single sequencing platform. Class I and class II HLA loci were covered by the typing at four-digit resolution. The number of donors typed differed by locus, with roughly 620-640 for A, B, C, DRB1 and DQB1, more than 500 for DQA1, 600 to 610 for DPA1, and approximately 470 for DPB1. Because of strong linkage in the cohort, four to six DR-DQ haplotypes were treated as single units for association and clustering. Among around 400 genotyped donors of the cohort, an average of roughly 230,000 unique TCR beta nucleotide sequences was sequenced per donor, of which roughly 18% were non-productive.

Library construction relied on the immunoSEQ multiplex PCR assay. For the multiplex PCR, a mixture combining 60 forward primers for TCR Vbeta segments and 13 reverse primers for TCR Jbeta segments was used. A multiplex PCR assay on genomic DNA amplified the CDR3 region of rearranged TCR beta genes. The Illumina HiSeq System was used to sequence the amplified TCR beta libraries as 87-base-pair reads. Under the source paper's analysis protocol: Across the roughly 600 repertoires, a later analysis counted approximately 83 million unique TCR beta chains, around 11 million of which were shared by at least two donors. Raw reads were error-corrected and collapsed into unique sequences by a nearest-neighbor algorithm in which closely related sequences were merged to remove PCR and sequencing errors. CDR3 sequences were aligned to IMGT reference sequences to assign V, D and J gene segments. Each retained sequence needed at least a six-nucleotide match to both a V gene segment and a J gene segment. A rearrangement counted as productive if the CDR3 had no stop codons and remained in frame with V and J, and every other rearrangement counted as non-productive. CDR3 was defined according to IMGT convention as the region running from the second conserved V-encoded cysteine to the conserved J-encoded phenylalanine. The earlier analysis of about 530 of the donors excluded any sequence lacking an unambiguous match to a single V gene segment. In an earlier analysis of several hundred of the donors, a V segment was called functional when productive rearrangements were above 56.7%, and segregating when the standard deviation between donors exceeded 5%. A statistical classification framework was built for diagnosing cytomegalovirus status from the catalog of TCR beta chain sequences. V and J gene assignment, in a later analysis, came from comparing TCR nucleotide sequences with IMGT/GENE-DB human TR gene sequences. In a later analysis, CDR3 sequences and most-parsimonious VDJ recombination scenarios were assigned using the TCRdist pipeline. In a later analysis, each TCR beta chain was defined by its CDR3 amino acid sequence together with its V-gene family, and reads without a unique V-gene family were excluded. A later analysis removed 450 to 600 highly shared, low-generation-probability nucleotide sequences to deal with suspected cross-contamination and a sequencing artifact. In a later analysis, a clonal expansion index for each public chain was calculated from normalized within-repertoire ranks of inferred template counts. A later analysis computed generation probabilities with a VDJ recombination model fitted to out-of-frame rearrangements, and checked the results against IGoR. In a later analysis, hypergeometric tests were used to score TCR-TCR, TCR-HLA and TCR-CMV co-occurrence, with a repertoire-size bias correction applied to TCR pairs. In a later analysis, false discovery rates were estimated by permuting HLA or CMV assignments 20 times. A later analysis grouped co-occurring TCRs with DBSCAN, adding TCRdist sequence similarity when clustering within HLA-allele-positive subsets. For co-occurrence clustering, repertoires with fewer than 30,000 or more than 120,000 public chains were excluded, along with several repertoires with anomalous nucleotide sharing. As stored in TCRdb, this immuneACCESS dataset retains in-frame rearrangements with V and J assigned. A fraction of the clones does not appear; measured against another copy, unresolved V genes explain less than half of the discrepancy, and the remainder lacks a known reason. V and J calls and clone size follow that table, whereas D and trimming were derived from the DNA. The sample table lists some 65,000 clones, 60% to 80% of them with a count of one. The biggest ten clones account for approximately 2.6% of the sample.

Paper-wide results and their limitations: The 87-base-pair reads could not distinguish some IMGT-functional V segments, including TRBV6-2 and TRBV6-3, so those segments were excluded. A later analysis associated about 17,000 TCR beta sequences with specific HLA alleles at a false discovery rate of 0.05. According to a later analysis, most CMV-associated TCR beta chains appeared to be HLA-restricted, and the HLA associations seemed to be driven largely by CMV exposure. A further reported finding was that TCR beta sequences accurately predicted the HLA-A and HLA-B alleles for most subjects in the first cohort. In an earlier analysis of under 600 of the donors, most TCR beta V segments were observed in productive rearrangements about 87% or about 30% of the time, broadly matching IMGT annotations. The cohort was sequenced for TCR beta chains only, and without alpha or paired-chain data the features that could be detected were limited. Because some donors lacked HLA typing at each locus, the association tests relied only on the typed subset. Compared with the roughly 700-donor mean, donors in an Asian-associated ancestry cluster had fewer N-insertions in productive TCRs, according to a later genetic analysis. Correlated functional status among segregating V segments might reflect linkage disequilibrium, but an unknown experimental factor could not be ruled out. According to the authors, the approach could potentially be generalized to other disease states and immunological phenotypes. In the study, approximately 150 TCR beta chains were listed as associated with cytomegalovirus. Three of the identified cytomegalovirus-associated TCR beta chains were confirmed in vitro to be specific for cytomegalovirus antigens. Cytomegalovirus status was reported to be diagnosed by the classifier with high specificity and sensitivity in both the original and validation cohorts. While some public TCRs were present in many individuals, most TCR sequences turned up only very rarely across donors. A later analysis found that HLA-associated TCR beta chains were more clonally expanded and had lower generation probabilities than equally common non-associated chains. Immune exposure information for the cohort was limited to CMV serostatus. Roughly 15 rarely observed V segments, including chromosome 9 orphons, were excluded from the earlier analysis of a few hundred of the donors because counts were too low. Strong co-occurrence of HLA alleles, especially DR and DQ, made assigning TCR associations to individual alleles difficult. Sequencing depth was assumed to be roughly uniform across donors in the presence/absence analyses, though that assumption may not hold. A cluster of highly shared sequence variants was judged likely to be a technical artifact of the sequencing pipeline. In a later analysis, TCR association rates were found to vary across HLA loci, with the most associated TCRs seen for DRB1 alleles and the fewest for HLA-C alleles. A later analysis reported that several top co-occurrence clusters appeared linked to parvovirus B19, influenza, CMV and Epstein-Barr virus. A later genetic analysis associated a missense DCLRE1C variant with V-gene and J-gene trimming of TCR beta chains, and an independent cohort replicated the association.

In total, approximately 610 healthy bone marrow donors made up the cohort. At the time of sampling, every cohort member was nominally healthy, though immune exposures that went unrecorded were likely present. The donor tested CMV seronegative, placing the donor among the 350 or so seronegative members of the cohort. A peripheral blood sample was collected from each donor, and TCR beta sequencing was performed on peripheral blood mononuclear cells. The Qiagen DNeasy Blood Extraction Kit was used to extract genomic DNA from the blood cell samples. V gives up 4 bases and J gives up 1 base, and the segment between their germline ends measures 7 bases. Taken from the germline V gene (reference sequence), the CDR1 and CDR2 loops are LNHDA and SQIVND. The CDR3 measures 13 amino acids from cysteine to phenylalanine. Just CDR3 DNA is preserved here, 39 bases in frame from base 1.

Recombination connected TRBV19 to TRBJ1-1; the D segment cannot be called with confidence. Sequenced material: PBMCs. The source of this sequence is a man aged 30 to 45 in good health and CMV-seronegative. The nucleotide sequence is TGTGCCAGTAGTACCACAGAGAACACTGAAGCTTTCTTT. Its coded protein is CASSTTENTEAFF.